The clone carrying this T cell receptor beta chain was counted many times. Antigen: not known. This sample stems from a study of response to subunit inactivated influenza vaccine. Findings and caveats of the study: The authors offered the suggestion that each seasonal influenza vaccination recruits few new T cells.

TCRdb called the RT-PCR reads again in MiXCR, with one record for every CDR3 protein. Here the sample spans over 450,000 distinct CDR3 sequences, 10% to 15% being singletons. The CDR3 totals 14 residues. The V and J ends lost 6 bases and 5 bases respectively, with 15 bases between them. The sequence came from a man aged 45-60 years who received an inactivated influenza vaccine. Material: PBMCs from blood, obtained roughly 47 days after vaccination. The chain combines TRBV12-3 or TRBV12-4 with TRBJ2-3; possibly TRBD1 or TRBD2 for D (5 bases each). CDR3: CASRSEGLGDTQYF. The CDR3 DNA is TGTGCCAGCAGATCCGAGGGGTTGGGAGATACGCAGTATTTT.